This T cell receptor (beta chain) appears in the sequencing data of a study of cytomegalovirus exposure and HLA in healthy donors. Whole-study findings and limits: Across donors, sequencing depth was assumed by presence/absence analyses to be roughly uniform.

The CDR3 totals 16 residues. In germline, CDR1 is SSHAT, CDR2 FNYEAQ (reference sequence). This clone was observed a handful of times. Its cognate antigen is unknown. A read error may produce the germline difference seen at one junction end. PCR was performed using 60 Vbeta and 13 Jbeta primers. The assay was immunoSEQ multiplex PCR, and TCRdb's table has in-frame clones only and misses some. Of about 190,000 clones detected, 80% appear once; the ten largest clones hold roughly 0.65%. The sequencing sample was made of PBMCs. This sequence was found in a boy aged 10-17 years in good health and CMV-seronegative. The chain joins TRBV7-7 to TRBJ2-5, with TRBD1 identical over 10 bases. Here the CDR3 reads CASSLALTGGGETQYF. For the CDR3, the DNA is TGTGCTAGCAGCTTAGCGTTGACAGGGGGCGGGGAGACCCAGTACTTC.